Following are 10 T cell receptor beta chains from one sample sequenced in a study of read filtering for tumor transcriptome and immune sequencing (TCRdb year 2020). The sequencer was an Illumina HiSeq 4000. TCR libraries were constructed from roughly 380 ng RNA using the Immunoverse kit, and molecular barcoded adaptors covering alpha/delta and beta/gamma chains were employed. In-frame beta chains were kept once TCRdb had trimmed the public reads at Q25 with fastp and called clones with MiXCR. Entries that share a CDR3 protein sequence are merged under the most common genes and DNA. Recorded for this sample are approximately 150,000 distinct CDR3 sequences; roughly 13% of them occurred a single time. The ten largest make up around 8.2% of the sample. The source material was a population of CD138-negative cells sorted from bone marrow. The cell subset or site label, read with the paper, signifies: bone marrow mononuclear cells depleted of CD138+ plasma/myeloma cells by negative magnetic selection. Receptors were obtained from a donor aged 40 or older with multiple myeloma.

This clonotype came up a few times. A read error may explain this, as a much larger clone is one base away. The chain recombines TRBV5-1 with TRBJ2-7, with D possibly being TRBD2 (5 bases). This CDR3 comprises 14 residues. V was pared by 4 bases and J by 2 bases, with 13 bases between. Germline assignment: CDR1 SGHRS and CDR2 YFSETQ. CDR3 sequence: CASSAGGPTYEQYF. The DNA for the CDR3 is TGCGCCAGCAGCGCTGGCGGGCCAACCTACGAGCAGTACTTC.

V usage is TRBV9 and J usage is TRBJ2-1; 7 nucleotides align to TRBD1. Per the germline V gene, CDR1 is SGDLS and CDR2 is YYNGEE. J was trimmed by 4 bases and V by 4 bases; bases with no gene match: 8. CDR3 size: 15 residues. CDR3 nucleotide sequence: TGTGCCAGCAGCCCCCGGACAGGTCCTTACAATGAGCAGTTCTTC. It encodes CASSPRTGPYNEQFF. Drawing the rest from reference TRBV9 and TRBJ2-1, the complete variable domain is DSGVTQTPKHLITATGQRVTLRCSPRSGDLSVYWYQQSLDQGLQFLIQYYNGEERAKGNILERFSAQQFPDLHSELNLSSLELGDSALYFCASSPRTGPYNEQFFGPGTRLTVL.

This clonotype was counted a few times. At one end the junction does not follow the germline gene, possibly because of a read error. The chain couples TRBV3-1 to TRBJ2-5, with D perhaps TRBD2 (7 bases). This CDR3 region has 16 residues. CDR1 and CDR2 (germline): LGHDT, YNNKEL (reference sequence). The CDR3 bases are TGTGCCAGCAGCCAAGATGCGCGGGGGCAGGGAGAGACCCGGTACTTC. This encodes CASSQDARGQGETRYF.

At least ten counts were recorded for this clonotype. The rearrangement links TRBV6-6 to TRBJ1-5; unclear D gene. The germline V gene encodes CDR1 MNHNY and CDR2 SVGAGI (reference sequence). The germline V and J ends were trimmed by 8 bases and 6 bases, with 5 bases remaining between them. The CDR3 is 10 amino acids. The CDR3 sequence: CASGLQPQHF. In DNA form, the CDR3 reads TGTGCCAGCGGCCTTCAGCCCCAGCATTTT.

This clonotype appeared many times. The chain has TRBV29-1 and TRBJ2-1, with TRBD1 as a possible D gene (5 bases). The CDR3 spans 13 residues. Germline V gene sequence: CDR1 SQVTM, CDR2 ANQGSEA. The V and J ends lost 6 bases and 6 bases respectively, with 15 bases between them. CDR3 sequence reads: CSVDGHNGNEQFF. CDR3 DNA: TGCAGCGTGGACGGACACAATGGCAATGAGCAGTTCTTC.

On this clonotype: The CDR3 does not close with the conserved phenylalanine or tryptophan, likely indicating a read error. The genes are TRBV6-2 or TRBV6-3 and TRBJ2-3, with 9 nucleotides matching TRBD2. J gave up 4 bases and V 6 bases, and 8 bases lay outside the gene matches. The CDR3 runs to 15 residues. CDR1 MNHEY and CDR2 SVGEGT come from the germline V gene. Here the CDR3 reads CASRGPSGMPDTQYL. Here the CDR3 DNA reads TGTGCCAGCAGGGGACCTAGCGGGATGCCAGATACGCAGTATCTT.

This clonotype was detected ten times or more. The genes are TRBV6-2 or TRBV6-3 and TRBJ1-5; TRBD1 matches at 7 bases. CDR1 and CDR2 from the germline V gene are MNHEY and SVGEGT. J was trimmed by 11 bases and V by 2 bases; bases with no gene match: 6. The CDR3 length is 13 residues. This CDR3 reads CASSYPGGTAQHF. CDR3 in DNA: TGTGCCAGCAGTTACCCCGGGGGGACAGCCCAGCATTTT.

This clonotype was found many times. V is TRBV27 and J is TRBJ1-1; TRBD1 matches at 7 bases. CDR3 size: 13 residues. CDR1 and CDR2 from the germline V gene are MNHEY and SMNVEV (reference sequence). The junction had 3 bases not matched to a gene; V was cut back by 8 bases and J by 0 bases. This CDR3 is CASWGQLNTEAFF. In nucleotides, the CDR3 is TGTGCCAGCTGGGGACAGTTGAACACTGAAGCTTTCTTT.

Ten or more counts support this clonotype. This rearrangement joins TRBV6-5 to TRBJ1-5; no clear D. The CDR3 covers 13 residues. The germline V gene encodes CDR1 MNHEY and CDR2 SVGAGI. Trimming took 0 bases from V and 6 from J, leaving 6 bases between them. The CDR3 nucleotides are TGTGCCAGCAGTTACTCGATTAGTCAGCCCCAGCATTTT. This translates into CASSYSISQPQHF.

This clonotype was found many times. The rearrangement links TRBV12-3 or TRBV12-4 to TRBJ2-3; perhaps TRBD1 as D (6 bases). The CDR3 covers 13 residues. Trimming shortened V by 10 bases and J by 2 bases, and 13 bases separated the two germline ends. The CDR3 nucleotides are TGTGCCACCAGCCGGACAGCCACAGATACGCAGTATTTT. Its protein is CATSRTATDTQYF.